The sample holds a few counts of the clone carrying this TCR beta chain. This sample was included in a study of molecular identifiers for immune sequencing clone quantification. This CDR3 contains 13 residues. V lost 4 bases to trimming and J lost 0 bases, with 7 bases between them. From germline, CDR1 is GTSNPN and CDR2 SVGIG (reference sequence). MiXCR, run by TCRdb on the PCR reads, gives a single entry per CDR3 protein. This sample has approximately 670,000 distinct CDR3 sequences, with just under 20% found just once. This clonotype was obtained from a human donor in good health. Some libraries in this study had Jurkat cell RNA spiked in. Sequenced: naive CD8+ T cells from blood, with Jurkat cell RNA spiked in. The subset: FACS-sorted CD8+CD4-CCR7+CD45RA+ naive T cells. The chain recombines TRBV30 with TRBJ2-1; TRBD1 is a possible D gene (5 bases). The CDR3 DNA reads TGTGCCTGGAAGGGGATCTCCTACAATGAGCAGTTCTTC. Encoded protein: CAWKGISYNEQFF.